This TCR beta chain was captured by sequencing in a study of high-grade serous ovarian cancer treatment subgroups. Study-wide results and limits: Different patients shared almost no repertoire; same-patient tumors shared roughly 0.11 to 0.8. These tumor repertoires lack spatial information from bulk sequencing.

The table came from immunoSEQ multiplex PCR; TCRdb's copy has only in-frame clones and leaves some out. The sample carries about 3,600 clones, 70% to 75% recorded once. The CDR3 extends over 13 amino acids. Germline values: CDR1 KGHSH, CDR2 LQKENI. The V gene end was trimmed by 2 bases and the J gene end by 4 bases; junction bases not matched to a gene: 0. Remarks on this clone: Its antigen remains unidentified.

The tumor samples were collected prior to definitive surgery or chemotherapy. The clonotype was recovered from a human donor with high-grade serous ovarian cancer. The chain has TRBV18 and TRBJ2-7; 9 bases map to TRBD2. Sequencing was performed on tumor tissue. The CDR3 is CASSPAGGYEQYF. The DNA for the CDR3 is TGTGCCAGCTCACCAGCGGGGGGGTACGAGCAGTACTTC.